These 16 T cell receptor beta chains share one sample of origin, sequenced in a study of cytomegalovirus exposure and HLA in healthy donors. In the PCR, 60 Vbeta and 13 Jbeta primers were used. TCRdb's copy holds only in-frame clones and misses some; the assay was immunoSEQ multiplex PCR. The sample records just over 150,000 clones, around 83% being singletons. Input material: PBMCs. These receptors all come from a woman aged 18-35 years in good health and CMV-seronegative.

The chain carries TRBV4-2 and TRBJ2-1, with TRBD2 matching over 13 bases. The CDR3 length is 16 residues. The junction had 3 bases not matched to a gene; V was cut back by 2 bases and J by 5 bases. Germline V lookup: CDR1 LGHNA, CDR2 YNFKEQ. The CDR3 sequence: CASSQPGLAGDNEQFF. CDR3 DNA: TGTGCCAGCAGCCAACCTGGACTAGCGGGAGACAATGAGCAGTTCTTC.

The chain recombines TRBV2 with TRBJ2-7; the D gene is possibly TRBD1 (6 bases). With 8 bases removed from V and 4 bases from J, the gap between germline ends came to 18 bases. Looked up from germline, CDR1 is SNHLY and CDR2 is FYNNEI. This CDR3 spans 14 amino acids. CDR3 residues: CASLGLRQVYEQYF. CDR3 sequence (DNA): TGTGCCAGCCTTGGCCTTAGACAGGTGTACGAGCAGTACTTC.

This chain connects TRBV9 to TRBJ2-2; maybe TRBD2 (5 bases). Trimming stripped 0 bases from V and 4 bases from J, with 10 bases between. The CDR3 contains 15 residues. Germline V gives CDR1 SGDLS, CDR2 YYNGEE. CDR3 sequence: CASSVAPGGTGELFF. DNA of the CDR3: TGTGCCAGCAGCGTAGCCCCCGGAGGCACCGGGGAGCTGTTTTTT.

The genes are TRBV15 and TRBJ2-4; 7 bases line up with TRBD2. The V gene end was trimmed by 0 bases and the J gene end by 8 bases; junction bases not matched to a gene: 7. The CDR3 has 15 amino acids. Germline V gene sequence: CDR1 LNHNV, CDR2 YYDKDF (reference sequence). CDR3 sequence: CATSRDVGGEDIQYF. The CDR3 region has the DNA TGTGCCACCAGCAGAGATGTTGGGGGGGAGGACATTCAGTACTTC.

The chain is built from TRBV5-1 and TRBJ2-7; TRBD1 is a possible D gene (6 bases). V was trimmed by 2 bases and J by 5 bases, leaving 14 bases between them. The germline V gene has CDR1 SGHRS and CDR2 YFSETQ. CDR3 length: 14 residues. CDR3 loop: CASSLTGTPNEQYF. The CDR3, as DNA: TGCGCCAGCAGCTTAACCGGGACACCCAACGAGCAGTACTTC.

The V and J genes are TRBV9 and TRBJ1-2; the D is unclear. V lost 0 bases and J lost 5, with 5 bases in between. CDR1 is SGDLS and CDR2 is YYNGEE in the germline V gene. There are 12 residues in the CDR3. The CDR3: CASSVGDYGYTF. In DNA form, the CDR3 reads TGTGCCAGCAGCGTAGGAGATTATGGCTACACCTTC.

This clone has a single count. V gene TRBV7-2 combines with J gene TRBJ1-5, with D maybe TRBD1 (6 bases). The CDR3 contains 18 residues. Per the germline V gene, CDR1 is SGHTA and CDR2 is FQGNSA. V was shortened by 5 bases and J by 4 bases, with 24 bases between the two germline ends. The CDR3 bases are TGTGCCAGCAGCAAAAAGTTGGGGGGGGCCTATCCTAATCAGCCCCAGCATTTT. It encodes CASSKKLGGAYPNQPQHF.

The chain uses TRBV4-3 and TRBJ2-5; TRBD1 aligns across 7 bases. CDR3 size: 15 residues. J lost 4 bases, V lost 1 base, and 6 bases had no gene match. CDR1 LGHNA and CDR2 YSLEER come from the germline V gene. DNA of the CDR3: TGCGCCAGCAGCCAAGGGGACAGCCTGACAGAGACCCAGTACTTC. This encodes CASSQGDSLTETQYF.

V and J are TRBV11-3 and TRBJ2-1, with 7 nucleotides matching TRBD2. The germline gives CDR1 SGHNT, CDR2 YENEEA. The V segment lost 0 bases and the J segment 4 bases; nucleotides outside the gene matches: 6. The CDR3 consists of 16 residues. CDR3 in DNA: TGTGCCAGCAGCTTAGAATCTAGCGGAAAATACAATGAGCAGTTCTTC. Residues: CASSLESSGKYNEQFF. Variable domain in full (rest from reference TRBV11-3 and TRBJ2-1): EAGVVQSPRYKIIEKKQPVAFWCNPISGHNTLYWYLQNLGQGPELLIRYENEEAVDDSQLPKDRFSAERLKGVDSTLKIQPAELGDSAVYLCASSLESSGKYNEQFFGPGTRLTVL.

The rearrangement links TRBV19 to TRBJ2-1, with D unresolved. CDR1 is LNHDA, CDR2 SQIVND, per germline (reference sequence). The V gene lost 5 bases and the J gene lost 6 bases, with 11 bases spanning the gap. The CDR3 runs to 13 residues. CDR3 sequence reads: CASSHYGSNEQFF. The CDR3 nucleotides read TGTGCCAGTAGTCACTACGGATCCAATGAGCAGTTCTTC.

This chain uses TRBV7-8 with TRBJ2-2; a weak D match, TRBD2 (6 bases). Germline assignment: CDR1 SGHVS and CDR2 FQNEAQ. V was cut by 4 bases and J by 4 bases, with 13 bases left in between. The CDR3 has 15 amino acids. This CDR3 reads CASSSLGGATGELFF. In DNA form, the CDR3 reads TGTGCCAGCAGCTCACTGGGGGGAGCCACCGGGGAGCTGTTTTTT.

Comments on this clone: The junction shows a germline mismatch at one end, possibly a read error. V gene TRBV6-1 combines with J gene TRBJ1-2; 7 bases match TRBD1. CDR1 is MNHNS, CDR2 SASEGT, per germline. The CDR3 contains 15 residues. The CDR3 coding sequence is TGTGCCAGCAGTGATCGTCCCCCGGGCAGGGGGGAAGGGGCCTTC. Protein: CASSDRPPGRGEGAF.

This chain links TRBV7-8 with TRBJ2-1; 11 bases map to TRBD2. The trim removed 0 bases at V and 8 bases at J, leaving 0 bases unmatched. CDR1 and CDR2 (germline): SGHVS, FQNEAQ. The CDR3 runs to 14 residues. The CDR3 DNA reads TGTGCCAGCAGCTTAGCTAGCGGGAGGGATGAGCAGTTCTTC. As protein: CASSLASGRDEQFF.

Regarding this clone: At the DNA level, this CDR3 is encoded by other sequences in the same sample as well. The chain combines TRBV10-3 with TRBJ2-5, with a tentative D call TRBD1 (5 bases). TRBJ2-7 explains the end of the DNA better; the J call may be wrong. Germline CDR1 reads ENHRY; CDR2 reads SYGVKD. This CDR3 has 11 residues. DNA of the CDR3: TGTGCCATCAGCCAGGGCTACGAGCAGTACTTC. Its protein product is CAISQGYEQYF.

This clone is a singleton in its sample. The chain combines TRBV6-1 with TRBJ2-5, with TRBD1 identical over 8 bases. The J segment lost 7 bases and the V segment lost 6 bases, leaving 10 bases of the junction unmatched. Germline V CDR1 and CDR2: MNHNS, SASEGT. The CDR3 totals 14 residues. The CDR3, as DNA: TGTGCCAGCAGAGGGGGACAGGTCTCGGGGACCCAGTACTTC. It encodes CASRGGQVSGTQYF.

This clone was recorded a few times. V usage is TRBV6-6 and J usage is TRBJ1-2; maybe TRBD1 (6 bases). This CDR3 region has 13 residues. V lost 7 bases, J lost 4 bases, and 13 bases lay in between. Looked up from germline, CDR1 is MNHNY and CDR2 is SVGAGI (reference sequence). The DNA for the CDR3 is TGTGCCAGCAATCCTACAGGGACCTATGGCTACACCTTC. This translates into CASNPTGTYGYTF.